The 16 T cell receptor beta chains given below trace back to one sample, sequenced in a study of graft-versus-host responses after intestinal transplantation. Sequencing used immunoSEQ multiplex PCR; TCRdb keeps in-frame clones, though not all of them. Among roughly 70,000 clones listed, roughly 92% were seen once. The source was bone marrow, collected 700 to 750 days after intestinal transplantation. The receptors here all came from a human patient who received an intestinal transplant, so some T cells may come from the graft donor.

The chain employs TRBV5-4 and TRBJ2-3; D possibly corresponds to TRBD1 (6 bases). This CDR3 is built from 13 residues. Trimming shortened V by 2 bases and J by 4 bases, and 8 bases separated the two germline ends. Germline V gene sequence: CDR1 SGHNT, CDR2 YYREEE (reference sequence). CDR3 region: CASSFGGADTQYF. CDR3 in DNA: TGTGCCAGCAGCTTTGGGGGCGCAGATACGCAGTATTTT.

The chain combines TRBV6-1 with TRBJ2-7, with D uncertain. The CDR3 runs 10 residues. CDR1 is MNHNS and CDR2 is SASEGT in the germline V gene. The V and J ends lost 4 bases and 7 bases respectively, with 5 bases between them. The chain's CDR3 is CASSGLEQYF. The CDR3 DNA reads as TGTGCCAGCAGTGGGTTGGAGCAGTACTTC.

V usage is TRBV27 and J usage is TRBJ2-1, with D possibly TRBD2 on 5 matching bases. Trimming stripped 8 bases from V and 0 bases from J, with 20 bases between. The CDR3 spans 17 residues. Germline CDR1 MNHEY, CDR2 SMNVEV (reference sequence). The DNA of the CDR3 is TGTGCCAGCCGAGGGCCACCATACTCAAGCTCCTACAATGAGCAGTTCTTC. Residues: CASRGPPYSSSYNEQFF.

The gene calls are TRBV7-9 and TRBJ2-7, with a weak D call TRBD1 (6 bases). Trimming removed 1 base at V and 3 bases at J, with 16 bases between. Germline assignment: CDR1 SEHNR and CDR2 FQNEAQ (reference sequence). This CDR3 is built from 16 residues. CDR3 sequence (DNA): TGTGCCAGCAGCTTAGTTAAAGGGACACTGGTCTACGAGCAGTACTTC. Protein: CASSLVKGTLVYEQYF.

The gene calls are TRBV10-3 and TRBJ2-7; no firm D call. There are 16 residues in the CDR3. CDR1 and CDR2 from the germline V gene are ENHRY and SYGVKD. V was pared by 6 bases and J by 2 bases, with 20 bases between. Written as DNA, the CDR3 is TGTGCCATCAGAAGCACGGGTACAGATCCGACCTACGAGCAGTACTTC. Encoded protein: CAIRSTGTDPTYEQYF.

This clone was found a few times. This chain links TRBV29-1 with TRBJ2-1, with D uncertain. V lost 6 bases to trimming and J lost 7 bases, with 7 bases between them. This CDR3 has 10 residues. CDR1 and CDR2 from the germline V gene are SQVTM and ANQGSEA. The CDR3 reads CSVGGNEQFF. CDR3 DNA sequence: TGCAGCGTGGGTGGTAATGAGCAGTTCTTC.

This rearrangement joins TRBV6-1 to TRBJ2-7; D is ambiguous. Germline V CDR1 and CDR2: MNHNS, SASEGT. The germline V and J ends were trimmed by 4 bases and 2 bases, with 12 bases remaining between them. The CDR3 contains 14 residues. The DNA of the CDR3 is TGTGCCAGCAGTGGTTTGGGTCAGGCCTACGAGCAGTACTTC. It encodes CASSGLGQAYEQYF.

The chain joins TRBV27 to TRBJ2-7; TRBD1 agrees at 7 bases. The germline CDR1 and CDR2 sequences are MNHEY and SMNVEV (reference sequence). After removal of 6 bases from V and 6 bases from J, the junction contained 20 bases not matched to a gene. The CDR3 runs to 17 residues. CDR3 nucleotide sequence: TGTGCCAGCAGCGATACCGGGACAGCAAGGCGTTCTGGCGAGCAGTACTTC. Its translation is CASSDTGTARRSGEQYF.

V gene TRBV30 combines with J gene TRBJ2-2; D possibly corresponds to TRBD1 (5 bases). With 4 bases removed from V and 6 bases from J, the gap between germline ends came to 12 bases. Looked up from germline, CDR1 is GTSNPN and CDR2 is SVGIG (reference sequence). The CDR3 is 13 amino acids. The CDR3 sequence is CAWMQGWAGELFF. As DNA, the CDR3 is TGTGCCTGGATGCAGGGCTGGGCCGGGGAGCTGTTTTTT. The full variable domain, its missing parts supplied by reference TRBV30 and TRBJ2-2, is SQTIHQWPATLVQPVGSPLSLECTVEGTSNPNLYWYRQAAGRGLQLLFYSVGIGQISSEVPQNLSASRPQDRQFILSSKKLLLSDSGFYLCAWMQGWAGELFFGEGSRLTVL.

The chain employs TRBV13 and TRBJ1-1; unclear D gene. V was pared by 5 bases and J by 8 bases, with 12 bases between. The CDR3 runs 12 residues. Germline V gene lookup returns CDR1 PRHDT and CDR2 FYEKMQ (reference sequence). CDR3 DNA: TGTGCCAGCAGCAGCCACATCGTCGAAGCTTTCTTT. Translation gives CASSSHIVEAFF.

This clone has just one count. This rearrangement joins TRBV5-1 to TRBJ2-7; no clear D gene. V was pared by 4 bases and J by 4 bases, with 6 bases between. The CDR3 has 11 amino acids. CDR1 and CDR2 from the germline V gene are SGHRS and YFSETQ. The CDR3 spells CASSAEYEQYF. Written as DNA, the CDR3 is TGCGCCAGCAGCGCGGAATACGAGCAGTACTTC.

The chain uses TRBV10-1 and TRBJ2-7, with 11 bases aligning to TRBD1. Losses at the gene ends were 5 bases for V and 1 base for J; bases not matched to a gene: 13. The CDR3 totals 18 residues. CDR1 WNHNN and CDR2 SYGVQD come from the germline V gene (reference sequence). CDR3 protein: CASSPHNRGTGGSYEQYF. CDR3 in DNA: TGCGCCAGCAGTCCCCATAATAGGGGGACAGGGGGTTCCTACGAGCAGTACTTC.

CDR3 in DNA: TGTGCCAGCAGCGTACGACCGGACGGGGGGAACACTGAAGCTTTCTTT. Residues: CASSVRPDGGNTEAFF. V is TRBV9 and J is TRBJ1-1; the D gene is possibly TRBD1 (5 bases). CDR3 size: 16 residues. Germline CDR1 SGDLS, CDR2 YYNGEE. The V gene lost 1 base and the J gene lost 1 base, with 14 bases spanning the gap. Based on the CDR3 plus reference TRBV9 and TRBJ1-1, the full variable domain is DSGVTQTPKHLITATGQRVTLRCSPRSGDLSVYWYQQSLDQGLQFLIQYYNGEERAKGNILERFSAQQFPDLHSELNLSSLELGDSALYFCASSVRPDGGNTEAFFGQGTRLTVV.

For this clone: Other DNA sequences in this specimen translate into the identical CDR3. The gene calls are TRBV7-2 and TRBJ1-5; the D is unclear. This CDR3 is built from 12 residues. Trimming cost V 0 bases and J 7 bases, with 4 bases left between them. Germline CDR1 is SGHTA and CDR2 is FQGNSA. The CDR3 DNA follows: TGTGCCAGCAGCTTAGCCGGCCAGCCCCAGCATTTT. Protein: CASSLAGQPQHF.

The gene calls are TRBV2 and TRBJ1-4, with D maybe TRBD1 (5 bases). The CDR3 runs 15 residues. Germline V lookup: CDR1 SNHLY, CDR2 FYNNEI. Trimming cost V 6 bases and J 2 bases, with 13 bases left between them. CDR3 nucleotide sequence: TGTGCCAGCAGGAAAATGGGGGGGACTAATGAAAAACTGTTTTTT. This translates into CASRKMGGTNEKLFF.

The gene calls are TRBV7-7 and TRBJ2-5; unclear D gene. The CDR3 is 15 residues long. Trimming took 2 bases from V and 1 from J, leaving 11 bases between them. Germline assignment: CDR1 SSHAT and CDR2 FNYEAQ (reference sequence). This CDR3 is CASSLSGQVQETQYF. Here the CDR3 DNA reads TGTGCCAGCAGCTTAAGTGGCCAGGTCCAAGAGACCCAGTACTTC.